The entry that follows covers one TCR beta chain sequence. The source of the sample is a study of blood T cell repertoires in COVID-19. About the research overall: Collection of acute and convalescent COVID-19 samples took place in the United States, Italy and Spain. PBMCs, B-cell-depleted T cells, or T cells were the source of the cDNA or gDNA that made up the material.

Original processing notes: The authors estimated nucleated cell counts from reference gene primer amplification. Method: immunoSEQ multiplex PCR; TCRdb's copy keeps in-frame clones and lacks some. That table is the source of V, J and clone size, and D and trimming were worked out from the DNA. In the table there are 240,000 or so clones, approximately 83% of which are singletons. The germline V and J ends were trimmed by 7 bases and 3 bases, with 13 bases remaining between them. The CDR3 consists of 13 residues. Germline values: CDR1 SQVTM, CDR2 ANQGSEA. Sequencing input: peripheral blood. The gene calls are TRBV29-1 and TRBJ1-5; D perhaps matches TRBD1 (5 bases). The source of this sequence is a woman in her 30s who had recovered from COVID-19. Written as DNA, the CDR3 is TGCAGCGCCGTGACAGACCTCAATCAGCCCCAGCATTTT. Protein: CSAVTDLNQPQHF.